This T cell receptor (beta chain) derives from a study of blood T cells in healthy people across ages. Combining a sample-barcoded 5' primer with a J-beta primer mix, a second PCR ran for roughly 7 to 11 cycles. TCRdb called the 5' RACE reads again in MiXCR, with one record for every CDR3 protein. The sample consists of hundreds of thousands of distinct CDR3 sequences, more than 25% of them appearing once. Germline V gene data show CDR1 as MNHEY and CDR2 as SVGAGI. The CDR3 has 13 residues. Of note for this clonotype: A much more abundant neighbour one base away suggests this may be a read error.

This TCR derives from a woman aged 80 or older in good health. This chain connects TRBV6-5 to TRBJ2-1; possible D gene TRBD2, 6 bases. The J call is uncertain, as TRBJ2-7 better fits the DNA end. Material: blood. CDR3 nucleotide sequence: TGTGCCAGCAGTTACTCGGTGGGGGGCGAGCAGTACTTC. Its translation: CASSYSVGGEQYF.